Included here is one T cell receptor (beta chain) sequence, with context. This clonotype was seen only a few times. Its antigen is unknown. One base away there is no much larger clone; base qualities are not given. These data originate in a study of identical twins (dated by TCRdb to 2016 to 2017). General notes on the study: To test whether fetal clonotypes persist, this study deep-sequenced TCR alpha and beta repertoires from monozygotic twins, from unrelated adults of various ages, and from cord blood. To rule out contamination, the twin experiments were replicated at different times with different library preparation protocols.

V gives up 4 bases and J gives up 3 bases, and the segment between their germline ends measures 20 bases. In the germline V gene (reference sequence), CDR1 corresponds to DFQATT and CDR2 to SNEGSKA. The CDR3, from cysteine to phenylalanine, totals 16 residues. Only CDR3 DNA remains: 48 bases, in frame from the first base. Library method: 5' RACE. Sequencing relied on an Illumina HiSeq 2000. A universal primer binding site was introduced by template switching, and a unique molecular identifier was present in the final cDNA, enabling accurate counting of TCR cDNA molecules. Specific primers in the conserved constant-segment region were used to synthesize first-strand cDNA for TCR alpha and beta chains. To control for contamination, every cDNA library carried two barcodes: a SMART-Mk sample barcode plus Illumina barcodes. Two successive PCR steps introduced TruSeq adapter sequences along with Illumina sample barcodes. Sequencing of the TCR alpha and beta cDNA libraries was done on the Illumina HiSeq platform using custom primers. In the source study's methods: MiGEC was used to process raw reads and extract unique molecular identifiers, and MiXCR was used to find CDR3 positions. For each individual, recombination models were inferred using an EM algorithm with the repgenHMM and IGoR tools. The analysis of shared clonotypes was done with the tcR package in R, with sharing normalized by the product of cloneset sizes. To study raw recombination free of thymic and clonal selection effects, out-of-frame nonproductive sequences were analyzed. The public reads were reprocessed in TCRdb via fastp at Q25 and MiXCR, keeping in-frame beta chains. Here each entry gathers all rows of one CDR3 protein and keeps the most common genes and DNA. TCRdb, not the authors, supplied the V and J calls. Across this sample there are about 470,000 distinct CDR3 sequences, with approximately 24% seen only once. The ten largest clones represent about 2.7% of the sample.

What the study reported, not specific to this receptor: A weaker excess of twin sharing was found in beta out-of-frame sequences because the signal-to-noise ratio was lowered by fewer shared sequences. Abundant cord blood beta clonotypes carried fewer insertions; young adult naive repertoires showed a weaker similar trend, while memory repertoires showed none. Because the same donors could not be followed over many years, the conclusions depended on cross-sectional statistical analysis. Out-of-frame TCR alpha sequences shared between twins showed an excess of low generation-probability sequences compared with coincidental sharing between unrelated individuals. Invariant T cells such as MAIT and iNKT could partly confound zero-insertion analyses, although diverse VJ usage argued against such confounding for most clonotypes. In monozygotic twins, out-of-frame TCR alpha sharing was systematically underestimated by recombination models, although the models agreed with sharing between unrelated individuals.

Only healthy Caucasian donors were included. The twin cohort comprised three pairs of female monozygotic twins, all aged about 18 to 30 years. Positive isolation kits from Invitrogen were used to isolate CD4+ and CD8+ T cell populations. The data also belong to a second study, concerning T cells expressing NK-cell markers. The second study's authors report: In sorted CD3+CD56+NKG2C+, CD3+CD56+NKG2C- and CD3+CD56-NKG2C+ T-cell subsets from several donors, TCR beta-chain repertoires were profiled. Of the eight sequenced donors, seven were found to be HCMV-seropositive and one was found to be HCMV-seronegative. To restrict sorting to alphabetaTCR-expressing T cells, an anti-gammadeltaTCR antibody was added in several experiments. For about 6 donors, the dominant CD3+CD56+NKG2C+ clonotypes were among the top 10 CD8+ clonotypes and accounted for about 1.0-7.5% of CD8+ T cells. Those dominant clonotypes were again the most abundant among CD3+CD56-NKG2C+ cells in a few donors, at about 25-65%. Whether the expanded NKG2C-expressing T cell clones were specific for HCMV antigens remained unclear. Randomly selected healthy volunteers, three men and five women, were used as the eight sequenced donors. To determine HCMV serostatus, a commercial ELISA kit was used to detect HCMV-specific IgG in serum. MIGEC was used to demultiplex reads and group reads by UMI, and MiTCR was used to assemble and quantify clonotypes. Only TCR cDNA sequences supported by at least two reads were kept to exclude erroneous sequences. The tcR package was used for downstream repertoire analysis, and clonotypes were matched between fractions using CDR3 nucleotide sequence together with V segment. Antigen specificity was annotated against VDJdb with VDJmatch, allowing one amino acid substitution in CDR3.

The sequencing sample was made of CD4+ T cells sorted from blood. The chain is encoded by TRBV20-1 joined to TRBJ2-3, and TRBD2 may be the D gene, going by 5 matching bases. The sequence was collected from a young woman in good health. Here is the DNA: TGCAGTGCTAAACTCATGGACCGCCGGAGGACAGATACGCAGTATTTT. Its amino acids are CSAKLMDRRRTDTQYF.